The 15 T cell receptor beta chains listed next were all sequenced from one sample in a study of technical replicates of blood from a handful of donors. Profiled with immunoSEQ multiplex PCR; TCRdb holds only in-frame clones, not every one. The sample carries tens of thousands of clones, about 88% recorded once. Sequencing input: PBMCs. Receptors originate from a human donor in good health. Some clones in this sample may be carry-over from other donors' samples.

This rearrangement joins TRBV29-1 to TRBJ1-1; TRBD1 is a possible D gene (5 bases). The CDR3 has 13 amino acids. V lost 7 bases and J 1 base, leaving 13 bases between the germline ends. Germline V gene data show CDR1 as SQVTM and CDR2 as ANQGSEA. CDR3 sequence: CSGTGFGNTEAFF. The DNA for the CDR3 is TGCAGCGGAACAGGCTTCGGGAACACTGAAGCTTTCTTT.

V and J are TRBV5-6 and TRBJ2-2, with 8 bases identical to TRBD1. CDR1 and CDR2 from the germline V gene are SGHDT and YYEEEE. V dropped 4 bases and J dropped 7; count of bases not matched to a gene: 12. There are 16 residues in the CDR3. CDR3 sequence reads: CASSHRGQVLSGELFF. CDR3 in DNA: TGTGCCAGCAGCCACCGGGGACAGGTGCTGAGCGGGGAGCTGTTTTTT. Combining the CDR3 with reference TRBV5-6 and TRBJ2-2 gives the whole variable domain DAGVTQSPTHLIKTRGQQVTLRCSPKSGHDTVSWYQQALGQGPQFIFQYYEEEERQRGNFPDRFSGHQFPNYSSELNVNALLLGDSALYLCASSHRGQVLSGELFFGEGSRLTVL.

The chain combines TRBV5-1 with TRBJ2-2, with a tentative D call TRBD1 (5 bases). The CDR3 covers 16 residues. V lost 4 bases and J lost 6, with 19 bases in between. Germline CDR1 reads SGHRS; CDR2 reads YFSETQ. The CDR3 sequence: CASSPSAGRYAGELFF. The CDR3 region has the DNA TGCGCCAGCAGCCCGAGCGCAGGGCGGTACGCCGGGGAGCTGTTTTTT.

The chain couples TRBV7-3 to TRBJ2-5, with D possibly being TRBD2 (6 bases). The CDR3 has 16 amino acids. V lost 5 bases and J lost 5, with 21 bases in between. Germline loops: CDR1 SGHTA, CDR2 FQGTGA. For the CDR3, the DNA is TGTGCCAGCAGCCTACTTTGCCCACGGGAGCATGAGACCCAGTACTTC. This codes for CASSLLCPREHETQYF.

The sample holds a few counts of this clone. The genes are TRBV2 and TRBJ2-2; no clear D gene. The germline CDR1 and CDR2 sequences are SNHLY and FYNNEI. V lost 2 bases, J lost 8 bases, and 9 bases lay in between. This CDR3 has 13 amino acids. CDR3 sequence: CASSESNKGELFF. CDR3 DNA: TGTGCCAGCAGTGAAAGTAACAAAGGGGAGCTGTTTTTT.

The chain recombines TRBV6-5 with TRBJ1-5, with a possible D match to TRBD1 (5 bases). V was clipped by 2 bases and J by 11 bases, with 13 bases between them. The CDR3 is 13 amino acids. Germline V gene lookup returns CDR1 MNHEY and CDR2 SVGAGI. For the CDR3, the DNA is TGTGCCAGCAGTTACAATCAGGGAATAGCCCAGCATTTT. This encodes CASSYNQGIAQHF.

The DNA for the CDR3 is TGTGCCTGGAGGGGCCCCACGGGACACCCTGCAACTAATGAAAAACTGTTTTTT. Protein product: CAWRGPTGHPATNEKLFF. The chain couples TRBV30 to TRBJ1-4, with a tentative D call TRBD1 (6 bases). Trimming cost V 3 bases and J 0 bases, with 20 bases left between them. The germline CDR1 and CDR2 sequences are GTSNPN and SVGIG (reference sequence). The CDR3 runs to 18 residues.

The chain carries TRBV6-5 and TRBJ1-3; D is ambiguous. The CDR3 has 14 residues. Germline CDR1 and CDR2: MNHEY and SVGAGI. V was shortened by 4 bases and J by 4 bases, with 11 bases between the two germline ends. For the CDR3, the DNA is TGTGCCAGCAGTTCCGCTTGGGCGGGAAACACCATATATTTT. It yields the protein CASSSAWAGNTIYF.

The genes are TRBV4-1 and TRBJ1-2; D might be TRBD1 (6 bases). The V gene's germline CDR1 is MGHRA and CDR2 YSYEKL. The CDR3 runs 14 residues. Trimming removed 1 base at V and 5 bases at J, with 11 bases between. The CDR3 loop reads CASSQVAGEYGYTF. The CDR3 DNA is TGCGCCAGCAGCCAAGTCGCAGGGGAGTATGGCTACACCTTC.

The chain links TRBV7-3 to TRBJ2-4, with a possible D match to TRBD2 (7 bases). CDR1 and CDR2 from the germline V gene are SGHTA and FQGTGA. The CDR3 runs to 20 residues. Trimming shortened V by 1 base and J by 6 bases, and 28 bases separated the two germline ends. CDR3 in DNA: TGTGCCAGCAGCTTAAACGGGGGGCTAACGGGAAAGGAGCCGGGAAACATTCAGTACTTC. It encodes CASSLNGGLTGKEPGNIQYF.

The V and J genes are TRBV5-6 and TRBJ1-1; D not resolved. This CDR3 is 15 amino acids long. Trimming removed 6 bases at V and 11 bases at J, with 26 bases between. Germline values: CDR1 SGHDT, CDR2 YYEEEE. CDR3 sequence reads: CASTRRHHTEPGAFF. The CDR3 bases are TGTGCCAGCACCCGGAGGCACCATACAGAGCCGGGGGCTTTCTTT.

CDR3 sequence reads: CASSLDGQGCTEAFF. The CDR3 coding sequence is TGCGCCAGCAGCTTGGATGGACAGGGATGCACTGAAGCTTTCTTT. The V and J genes are TRBV5-1 and TRBJ1-1; 8 nucleotides agree with TRBD1. The CDR3 consists of 15 residues. Germline V CDR1 and CDR2: SGHRS, YFSETQ. Losses at the gene ends were 0 bases for V and 4 bases for J; bases not matched to a gene: 5.

The genes are TRBV10-1 and TRBJ1-2; 7 positions agree with TRBD1. The germline CDR1 and CDR2 sequences are WNHNN and SYGVQD (reference sequence). The CDR3 contains 15 residues. After removal of 9 bases from V and 1 base from J, the junction contained 11 bases not matched to a gene. The CDR3 DNA is TGCGCCAGGGAGGACAGGCGGACTTTTAACTATGGCTACACCTTC. Translation: CAREDRRTFNYGYTF.

Here the CDR3 reads CASSPSPGLAGHYNEQFF. The CDR3, as DNA: TGTGCCAGCAGCCCCTCCCCGGGACTAGCGGGGCATTACAATGAGCAGTTCTTC. V and J are TRBV13 and TRBJ2-1, with TRBD2 identical over 13 bases. The germline V gene has CDR1 PRHDT and CDR2 FYEKMQ (reference sequence). The length of the CDR3 is 18 residues. After removal of 5 bases from V and 4 bases from J, the junction contained 11 bases not matched to a gene.

A few counts support this clone. V gene TRBV30 combines with J gene TRBJ1-1; D uncertain. Deletions cut 0 bases from V and 0 bases from J, with 11 bases between. The CDR3 totals 15 residues. Germline CDR1 GTSNPN, CDR2 SVGIG (reference sequence). Here the CDR3 DNA reads TGTGCCTGGAGTGTACTGCGGCAAGTGAACACTGAAGCTTTCTTT. Its translation: CAWSVLRQVNTEAFF.